This TCR beta chain came from a study of shared clonotypes between healthy human individuals. At the level of the study: CD4 naive cells filled three plates per donor, CD4 memory three, CD8 naive two and CD8 memory one.

Study-wide points: Generation of non-shared clonotypes was less probable than generation of clonotypes shared by all four donors. Researchers found naive subsets generally carried larger estimated richness than memory subsets.

This was a deep-level run. Data came from immunoSEQ multiplex PCR; TCRdb stores just in-frame clones and leaves some out. The sample lists over a million clones, more than 75% occurring once. This clone appeared many times. Antigen unknown. The CDR3 covers 16 residues. Germline loops: CDR1 PRHDT, CDR2 FYEKMQ (reference sequence). V was shortened by 4 bases and J by 4 bases, with 18 bases between the two germline ends. This sequence originates from a man between 18 and 35 years old in good health. Some clones in this sample may be carry-over from other donors' samples. The gene calls are TRBV13 and TRBJ2-3; D may be TRBD2 (6 bases). Sequenced: memory CD4+ T cells from PBMCs. Subset indicated: CD45RA-negative fraction. CDR3 sequence reads: CASSYVGRRASDTQYF. CDR3 nucleotides: TGTGCCAGCAGCTACGTAGGGCGGAGGGCGTCAGATACGCAGTATTTT.